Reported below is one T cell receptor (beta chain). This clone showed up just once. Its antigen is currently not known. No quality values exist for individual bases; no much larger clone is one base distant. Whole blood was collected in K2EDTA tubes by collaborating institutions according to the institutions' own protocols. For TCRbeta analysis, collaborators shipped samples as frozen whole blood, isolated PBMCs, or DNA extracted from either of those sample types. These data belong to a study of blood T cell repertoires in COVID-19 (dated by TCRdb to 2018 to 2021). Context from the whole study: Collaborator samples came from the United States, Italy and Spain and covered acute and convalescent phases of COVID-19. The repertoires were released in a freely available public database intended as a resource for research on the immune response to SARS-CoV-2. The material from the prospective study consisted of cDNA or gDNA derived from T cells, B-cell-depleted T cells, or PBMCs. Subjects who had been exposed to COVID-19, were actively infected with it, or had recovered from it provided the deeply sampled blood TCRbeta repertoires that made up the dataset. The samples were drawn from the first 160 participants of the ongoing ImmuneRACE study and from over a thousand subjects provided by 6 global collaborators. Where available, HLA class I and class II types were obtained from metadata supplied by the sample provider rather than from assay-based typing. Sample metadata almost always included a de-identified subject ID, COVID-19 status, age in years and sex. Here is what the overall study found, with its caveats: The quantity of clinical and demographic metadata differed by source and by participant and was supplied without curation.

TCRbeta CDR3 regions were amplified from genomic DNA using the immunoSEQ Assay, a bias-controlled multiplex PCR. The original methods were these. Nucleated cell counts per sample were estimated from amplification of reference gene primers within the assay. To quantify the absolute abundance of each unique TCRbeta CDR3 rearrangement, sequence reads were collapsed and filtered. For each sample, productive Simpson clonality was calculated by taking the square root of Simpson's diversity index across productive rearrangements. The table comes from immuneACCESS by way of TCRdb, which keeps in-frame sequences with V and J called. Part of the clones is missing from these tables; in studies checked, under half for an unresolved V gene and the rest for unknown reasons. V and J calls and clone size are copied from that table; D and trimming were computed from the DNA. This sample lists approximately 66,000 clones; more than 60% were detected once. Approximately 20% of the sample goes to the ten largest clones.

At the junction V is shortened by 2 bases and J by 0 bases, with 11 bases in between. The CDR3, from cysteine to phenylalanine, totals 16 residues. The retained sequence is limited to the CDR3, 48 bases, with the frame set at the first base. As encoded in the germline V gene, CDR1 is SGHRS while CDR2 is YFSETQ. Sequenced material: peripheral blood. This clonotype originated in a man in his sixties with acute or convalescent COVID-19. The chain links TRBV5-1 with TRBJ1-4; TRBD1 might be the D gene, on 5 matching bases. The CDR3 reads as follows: CASSFTGVATNEKLFF. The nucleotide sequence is TGCGCCAGCAGCTTTACGGGGGTTGCAACTAATGAAAAACTGTTTTTT.